This T cell receptor (beta chain) originates from a study of cytomegalovirus exposure and HLA in healthy donors (TCRdb year 2017). At the level of the whole study: An earlier analysis of 550 to 700 of the donors reported 250 to 300 Gb of sequence data and more than 90 million unique TCR beta sequences from 150 million to 200 million T cells. A later analysis re-analyzed previously published TCR beta repertoires from approximately 700 donors and added high-resolution HLA genotyping to study TCR occurrence patterns. An early release covering 550 to 700 HLA-typed donors comprised approximately 290 gigabases of sequencing data and roughly 85 million unique TCR sequences. An earlier analysis of 587 of the donors applied high-throughput TCR beta sequencing to assess whether each TCR beta V gene segment acted as functional or pseudogenic. The study combined high-throughput TCR immunosequencing, statistical association of individual TCRs with disease status, and machine learning to predict cytomegalovirus infection status. Several DR-DQ haplotypes were treated as single units for association and clustering because of strong linkage in the cohort. Among 398 genotyped donors of the cohort, an average of approximately 240,000 unique TCR beta nucleotide sequences was sequenced per donor, of which roughly 17% were non-productive. Class I and class II HLA loci were covered by the typing at four-digit resolution. In a later genetic analysis, genome-wide SNP genotypes for about three fifths of the 666 donors were used, and that subset was treated as a discovery cohort. Of the 350 to 450 genotyped donors, roughly 76% were placed in the genetic ancestry cluster associated with self-reported Caucasian donors. The study aimed to test whether cataloging public T cell receptors could reveal signatures of past pathogen exposure. All discovery cohort repertoires had been generated on a single sequencing platform. Rather than using new phenotypic data, the later analysis identified candidate immune exposures from TCR beta sequences and from how often those sequences occurred across donors. A separate validation cohort of 100 to 150 different subjects was used in addition to the approximately 640-subject first cohort. The number of typed donors differed by locus: roughly 620-630 for A, B, C, DRB1 and DQB1; approximately 530 for DQA1; around 610 for DPA1; and around 490 for DPB1. The study used immunosequencing to profile the T cell repertoires of 670 or so subjects and linked those repertoires to cytomegalovirus serostatus. Donor age, sex, ethnicity and CMV serostatus were collected together with the repertoire data. Study-level results and caveats: A further reported finding was that TCR beta sequences accurately predicted the HLA-A and HLA-B alleles for most subjects in the first cohort. Immune exposure information for the cohort was limited to CMV serostatus. Because counts were too low, seventeen rarely observed V segments, including chromosome 9 orphons, were left out of the earlier analysis of some 640 of the donors. Sequencing depth was assumed to be roughly uniform across donors in the presence/absence analyses, though that assumption may not hold. In vitro tests confirmed that a few of the cytomegalovirus-associated TCR beta chains recognize cytomegalovirus antigens. Correlated functional status among segregating V segments might be attributable to linkage disequilibrium, but an unknown experimental factor could not be ruled out. In a later analysis, most CMV-associated TCR beta chains were found to appear HLA-restricted, with HLA associations seemingly driven largely by CMV exposure. When HLA alleles, especially DR and DQ, strongly co-occurred, TCR associations were difficult to assign to individual alleles. A later genetic analysis reported fewer N-insertions in productive TCRs among donors in an Asian-associated ancestry cluster than the approximately 670-donor mean. In the study, some 160 TCR beta chains were listed as associated with cytomegalovirus. In an earlier analysis of roughly 560 of the donors, most TCR beta V segments were observed in productive rearrangements about 87% or about 30% of the time, broadly matching IMGT annotations. According to a later analysis, TCR association rates differed among HLA loci, with DRB1 alleles showing the most associated TCRs and HLA-C alleles showing the fewest. Specific HLA alleles were associated with more than 15,000 TCR beta sequences at a false discovery rate of 0.05 in a later analysis. In a later analysis, several top co-occurrence clusters were reported to appear linked to parvovirus B19, influenza, CMV and Epstein-Barr virus. An association between a missense DCLRE1C variant and V-gene and J-gene trimming of TCR beta chains was found in a later genetic analysis and replicated in an independent cohort. The cohort was sequenced for TCR beta chains only, and without alpha or paired-chain data the features that could be detected were limited. According to the authors, the approach could potentially be generalized to other disease states and immunological phenotypes. In a later analysis, HLA-associated TCR beta chains were found to be more clonally expanded and to have lower generation probabilities than equally common non-associated chains. A cluster of highly shared sequence variants was judged likely to represent a technical artifact of the sequencing pipeline. Some IMGT-functional V segments, including TRBV6-2 and TRBV6-3, could not be told apart with the 87-base-pair reads, so those segments were excluded. Because HLA typing was unavailable for some donors at each locus, only the typed subset was used in association tests. Across donors, most TCR sequences were observed very rarely, whereas some public TCRs were present in many individuals. The classifier was reported to diagnose cytomegalovirus status with high specificity and sensitivity in both the original cohort and the validation cohort.

The CDR3 goes from the cysteine to the phenylalanine over 14 residues. Only the CDR3 region is kept as DNA, spanning 42 bases read in frame from base 1. V is shortened by 4 bases, J by 0 bases, and the region joining them spans 11 bases. CDR1 and CDR2 (SGHRS, YFSETQ) derive from the germline V gene. In the case of this clone: Its antigen remains undetermined. There are no base qualities to consult, and no much larger clone falls within one base.

In total, just over 650 healthy bone marrow donors made up the cohort. Cohort members were all nominally healthy when sampled, although unrecorded immune exposures were likely present. The donor tested CMV seronegative and was one of the 352 seronegative cohort members. A peripheral blood sample was collected from each donor, and TCR beta sequencing was performed on peripheral blood mononuclear cells. The Qiagen DNeasy Blood Extraction Kit was used to extract genomic DNA from the blood cell samples. The library came from the immunoSEQ multiplex PCR assay. For the multiplex PCR, a mixture combining 60 forward primers for TCR Vbeta segments and 13 reverse primers for TCR Jbeta segments was used. The CDR3 region of rearranged TCR beta genes was amplified from genomic DNA with a multiplex PCR assay. The amplified TCR beta libraries were sequenced on the Illumina HiSeq System as 87-base-pair reads. The authors' pipeline ran thus. A later analysis tallied 80 million to 95 million unique TCR beta chains across the 610 or so repertoires, and 10 million to 11 million of those chains were shared by two or more donors. A nearest-neighbor algorithm error-corrected the raw reads and collapsed the reads into unique sequences, merging closely related sequences to remove PCR and sequencing errors. CDR3 sequences were aligned to IMGT reference sequences to assign V, D and J gene segments. For a sequence to be retained, a match of at least six nucleotides was required to both a V gene segment and a J gene segment. A rearrangement counted as productive if the CDR3 had no stop codons and remained in frame with V and J, and every other rearrangement counted as non-productive. Following IMGT convention, CDR3 was defined as the stretch from the second conserved V-encoded cysteine to the conserved J-encoded phenylalanine. In an earlier analysis of more than 550 of the donors, sequences lacking an unambiguous match to a single V gene segment were excluded. An earlier analysis of almost 600 of the donors classified V segments as functional when productive rearrangements were above 56.7% and as segregating when the standard deviation between donors was above 5%. A statistical classification framework was built for diagnosing cytomegalovirus status from the catalog of TCR beta chain sequences. A later analysis assigned V and J genes by comparing TCR nucleotide sequences with IMGT/GENE-DB human TR gene sequences. A later analysis assigned CDR3 sequences and most-parsimonious VDJ recombination scenarios with the TCRdist pipeline. A later analysis defined each TCR beta chain by its CDR3 amino acid sequence plus V-gene family, and excluded reads lacking a unique V-gene family. In a later analysis, some 600 highly shared, low-generation-probability nucleotide sequences were removed to address suspected cross-contamination and a sequencing artifact. For each public chain, a later analysis derived a clonal expansion index from normalized ranks of inferred template counts within each repertoire. Generation probabilities in a later analysis came from a VDJ recombination model fitted to out-of-frame rearrangements, and those results were checked against IGoR. In a later analysis, hypergeometric tests were used to score TCR-TCR, TCR-HLA and TCR-CMV co-occurrence, with a repertoire-size bias correction applied to TCR pairs. In a later analysis, false discovery rates were estimated by permuting HLA or CMV assignments 20 times. In a later analysis, co-occurring TCRs were grouped with DBSCAN, and TCRdist sequence similarity was added when clustering was performed within HLA-allele-positive subsets. Co-occurrence clustering excluded repertoires with fewer than 30,000 or more than 120,000 public chains, plus five with anomalous nucleotide sharing. TCRdb took over this immuneACCESS table, retaining in-frame rearrangements with V and J assigned. Such tables are incomplete; in checked studies, under half of the missing clones stem from an unresolved V gene, and the remainder is unexplained. D and trimming were read from the DNA, whereas the V and J calls and clone size are those reported in that table. The sample profile shows some 110,000 clones; 55% to 65% of them were found once. 2% to 2.5% of the sample goes to the ten largest clones.

The sequence derives from a woman aged 25 to 39 in good health and CMV-seronegative. The chain is made from TRBV5-1 and TRBJ2-7, with the D gene not confidently named. Material for sequencing was PBMCs. The DNA sequence follows: TGCGCCAGCAGCCTGAGCGCGAGCTCCTACGAGCAGTACTTC. This yields the protein CASSLSASSYEQYF.